The sequence of this T cell receptor (beta chain) was determined in a study of cytomegalovirus exposure and HLA in healthy donors. Findings and limits, study-wide: In a later analysis, TCR beta V- and J-gene trimming showed a link to a missense DCLRE1C variant. As was reported, the HLA-A and HLA-B alleles of most subjects were accurately predicted from TCR beta sequences. Cytomegalovirus-associated status was assigned to about 170 TCR beta chains.

A note on this clone: Its antigen is as yet unknown.

The CDR3 length is 14 residues. Germline lookup yields CDR1 ENHRY and CDR2 SYGVKD. Trimming at V came to 0 bases and at J to 6 bases, leaving 4 bases not matched to a gene. PCR was performed using 60 Vbeta and 13 Jbeta primers. Produced via immunoSEQ multiplex PCR; TCRdb's table is partial and in-frame only. The sample shows 110,000 to 150,000 clones, just over 70% of them seen only once. These donors, healthy bone marrow donors, were studied. The receptor's source is a woman in her twenties or thirties in good health and CMV-seronegative. Material: PBMCs. The J gene is TRBJ2-7, the V gene TRBV10-3; 8 bases line up with TRBD2. In nucleotides, the CDR3 is TGTGCCATCAGTGAGTCAGCGGGAGTCAGCGAGCAGTACTTC. Translated: CAISESAGVSEQYF.